What follows are 24 T cell receptor beta chains derived from one specimen sequenced in a study of siplizumab effects on memory and regulatory T cells. Only in-frame clones appear in the TCRdb table, and some are missing; sequencing was by immunoSEQ multiplex PCR. The data contain some 100,000 clones, approximately 94% of them singletons. Sequencing was done on a sample of Tregs sorted from blood. These receptors all stem from a human donor in good health.

The CDR3 nucleotides are TGTGCCAGTAGTATGCGAGGAACTTCGTTCTCTGGAAACACCATATATTTT. Translated: CASSMRGTSFSGNTIYF. The rearrangement links TRBV19 to TRBJ1-3, with no clear D. V lost 3 bases, J lost 0 bases, and 15 bases lay in between. Germline V gene lookup returns CDR1 LNHDA and CDR2 SQIVND (reference sequence). The CDR3 has 17 amino acids.

The genes are TRBV19 and TRBJ1-2, with a weak D call TRBD1 (6 bases). CDR1 and CDR2 (germline): LNHDA, SQIVND (reference sequence). The CDR3 loop spans 12 amino acids. The V gene lost 7 bases and the J gene lost 4 bases, with 10 bases spanning the gap. CDR3 in DNA: TGTGCCAGTATACAGGGATCCTATGGCTACACCTTC. It specifies CASIQGSYGYTF.

The CDR3, as DNA: TGTGCCAGCTCACCCCGGGACAACCCCAACGAGCAGTACTTC. This codes for CASSPRDNPNEQYF. The V call is TRBV18, the J call TRBJ2-7; possibly TRBD1 for D (6 bases). This CDR3 spans 14 amino acids. V lost 3 bases, J lost 5 bases, and 14 bases lay in between. Germline V CDR1 and CDR2: KGHSH, LQKENI.

The CDR3 region has the DNA TGTGCCAGCAGTTTAATCTCTGGGGTGTATAGCAATCAGCCCCAGCATTTT. This sequence encodes CASSLISGVYSNQPQHF. The chain recombines TRBV28 with TRBJ1-5; no clear D gene. Per the germline V gene, CDR1 is MDHEN and CDR2 is SYDVKM. The V end was cut by 2 bases, the J end by 0 bases, with 14 bases between. CDR3 length: 17 amino acids.

This chain uses TRBV11-2 with TRBJ2-5; D unresolved. The CDR3 sequence is 14 residues long. Trimming took 1 base from V and 5 from J, leaving 11 bases between them. Looked up from germline, CDR1 is SGHAT and CDR2 is FQNNGV. CDR3 loop: CASSLGRLGETQYF. The CDR3 coding sequence is TGTGCCAGCAGCTTAGGCCGCCTCGGGGAGACCCAGTACTTC.

The chain carries TRBV6-6 and TRBJ1-1; 7 nucleotides match TRBD1. Losses at the gene ends were 4 bases for V and 0 bases for J; bases not matched to a gene: 5. Looked up from germline, CDR1 is MNHNY and CDR2 is SVGAGI (reference sequence). The CDR3 is 15 amino acids. CDR3 bases: TGTGCCAGCAGTTTTCCAGGGGGTATGAACACTGAAGCTTTCTTT. This translates into CASSFPGGMNTEAFF.

This chain links TRBV6-6 with TRBJ2-7; no clear D. Germline lookup yields CDR1 MNHNY and CDR2 SVGAGI (reference sequence). The CDR3 consists of 15 residues. Trimming removed 0 bases from V and 3 bases from J, with 12 bases in between. The CDR3 coding sequence is TGTGCCAGCAGTTACTCGAGCAGGTCTCACTACGAGCAGTACTTC. This gives the protein CASSYSSRSHYEQYF.

The genes are TRBV13 and TRBJ1-1; D is unclear. In germline, CDR1 is PRHDT, CDR2 FYEKMQ (reference sequence). This CDR3 has 11 amino acids. V lost 2 bases to trimming and J lost 11 bases, with 9 bases between them. As DNA, the CDR3 is TGTGCCAGCAGCTTAATAGAGACGGCTTTCTTT. It codes for CASSLIETAFF.

V is TRBV28 and J is TRBJ2-7, with D unresolved. This CDR3 has 12 amino acids. Germline V CDR1 and CDR2: MDHEN, SYDVKM. The germline V and J ends were trimmed by 3 bases and 3 bases, with 6 bases remaining between them. The CDR3 sequence is CASSFRLYEQYF. The DNA for the CDR3 is TGTGCCAGCAGTTTTAGGCTCTACGAGCAGTACTTC.

This chain uses TRBV25-1 with TRBJ2-1, with a possible D match to TRBD2 (5 bases). Germline CDR1 and CDR2: MGHDK and SYGVNS. This CDR3 contains 15 residues. V gave up 1 base and J gave up 4 bases, with 11 bases separating them. In DNA, the CDR3 is TGTGCCAGCAGTGAATTGGACTCGATATACAATGAGCAGTTCTTC. It specifies CASSELDSIYNEQFF.

The chain links TRBV7-3 to TRBJ2-7; TRBD2 matches at 11 bases. Germline-derived CDR1 and CDR2 are SGHTA and FQGTGA. The length of the CDR3 is 16 residues. The V and J ends lost 3 bases and 2 bases, in that order; junction bases with no gene match: 6. DNA for the CDR3: TGTGCCAGCAGCTTCACCGGGACTAGCGGAACCTACGAGCAGTACTTC. Its translation is CASSFTGTSGTYEQYF.

V is TRBV11-2 and J is TRBJ2-1; TRBD2 matches 11 bases. Germline CDR1 and CDR2: SGHAT and FQNNGV. This CDR3 is 16 amino acids long. J lost 10 bases, V lost 3 bases, and 11 bases had no gene match. Here the CDR3 DNA reads TGTGCCAGCAGCTTGGTGGTAGCGGGAGGGCCGGGAGAGCAGTTCTTC. Residues: CASSLVVAGGPGEQFF.

The sample holds a few counts of this clone. The chain links TRBV2 to TRBJ1-5, with TRBD1 as a possible D gene (5 bases). The CDR3 has 16 residues. The germline CDR1 and CDR2 sequences are SNHLY and FYNNEI. The V gene lost 5 bases and the J gene lost 7 bases, with 21 bases spanning the gap. The CDR3 DNA follows: TGTGCCAGCAGTCTTACTTACGGGGGAGGAGGGCAGCCCCAGCATTTT. This gives the protein CASSLTYGGGGQPQHF. The full variable domain, in which reference TRBV2 and TRBJ1-5 provide the parts outside the CDR3, is EPEVTQTPSHQVTQMGQEVILRCVPISNHLYFYWYRQILGQKVEFLVSFYNNEISEKSEIFDDQFSVERPDGSNFTLKIRSTKLEDSAMYFCASSLTYGGGGQPQHFGDGTRLSIL.

This clone was seen once. The gene calls are TRBV11-2 and TRBJ2-2, with D maybe TRBD1 (5 bases). CDR1 and CDR2 (germline): SGHAT, FQNNGV. The CDR3 length is 16 residues. V dropped 1 base and J dropped 1 base, with 10 bases sitting between them. CDR3 bases: TGTGCCAGCAGCTTAGTCTTAGGGGTGAACACCGGGGAGCTGTTTTTT. It is translated as CASSLVLGVNTGELFF.

V and J are TRBV27 and TRBJ1-1, with a possible D match to TRBD1 (5 bases). Trimming stripped 5 bases from V and 1 base from J, with 8 bases between. The germline CDR1 and CDR2 sequences are MNHEY and SMNVEV (reference sequence). There are 13 residues in the CDR3. CDR3 nucleotide sequence: TGTGCCAGCAGTAAAAGGGGGAACACTGAAGCTTTCTTT. Protein product: CASSKRGNTEAFF.

The chain employs TRBV7-2 and TRBJ2-3; 11 bases match TRBD2. There are 16 residues in the CDR3. V was pared by 6 bases and J by 5 bases, with 10 bases of the junction left unmatched. CDR1 and CDR2 from the germline V gene are SGHTA and FQGNSA. The CDR3 sequence: CASRSRSGRAVDTQYF. CDR3 sequence (DNA): TGTGCCAGCAGGAGTCGTAGCGGGAGGGCCGTAGATACGCAGTATTTT.

This clone is a singleton in its sample. The V gene is TRBV5-1, the J gene TRBJ2-3, with a possible D match to TRBD1 (6 bases). Per the germline V gene, CDR1 is SGHRS and CDR2 is YFSETQ. Trimming shortened V by 4 bases and J by 11 bases, and 14 bases separated the two germline ends. The CDR3 sequence is 12 residues long. In DNA form, the CDR3 reads TGCGCCAGCAGCCTCCGGCAGGGGATGCAGTATTTT. Protein: CASSLRQGMQYF. Together with reference TRBV5-1 and TRBJ2-3, the CDR3 gives the full variable domain: KAGVTQTPRYLIKTRGQQVTLSCSPISGHRSVSWYQQTPGQGLQFLFEYFSETQRNKGNFPGRFSGRQFSNSRSEMNVSTLELGDSALYLCASSLRQGMQYFGPGTRLTVL.

J is TRBJ2-1 and V is TRBV9; D is unresolved. Germline V gives CDR1 SGDLS, CDR2 YYNGEE. This CDR3 is 15 amino acids long. Deletions cut 2 bases from V and 8 bases from J, with 17 bases between. CDR3 in DNA: TGTGCCAGCAGCGTTCGGCGAGGAATAAAGGATGAGCAGTTCTTC. This gives the protein CASSVRRGIKDEQFF. The full variable domain, completed using reference TRBV9 and TRBJ2-1, is DSGVTQTPKHLITATGQRVTLRCSPRSGDLSVYWYQQSLDQGLQFLIQYYNGEERAKGNILERFSAQQFPDLHSELNLSSLELGDSALYFCASSVRRGIKDEQFFGPGTRLTVL.

The V and J genes are TRBV5-1 and TRBJ2-1, with D possibly being TRBD1 or TRBD2 (7 bases each). The CDR3 loop spans 12 amino acids. V lost 9 bases and J 10 bases, leaving 17 bases between the germline ends. CDR1 SGHRS and CDR2 YFSETQ come from the germline V gene. The CDR3 DNA reads TGCGCCACCAGGGGGGGTTTATGGGAGCAGTTCTTC. Translating gives CATRGGLWEQFF. The complete variable domain, with remaining parts taken from reference TRBV5-1 and TRBJ2-1, reads KAGVTQTPRYLIKTRGQQVTLSCSPISGHRSVSWYQQTPGQGLQFLFEYFSETQRNKGNFPGRFSGRQFSNSRSEMNVSTLELGDSALYLCATRGGLWEQFFGPGTRLTVL.

The V and J genes are TRBV2 and TRBJ2-7, with D unresolved. Germline V gene data show CDR1 as SNHLY and CDR2 as FYNNEI. Trimming shortened V by 3 bases and J by 3 bases, and 6 bases separated the two germline ends. The CDR3 has 12 residues. CDR3 DNA sequence: TGTGCCAGCAGTGATCAAGGCTACGAGCAGTACTTC. Its translation: CASSDQGYEQYF. Full variable domain (missing parts from reference TRBV2 and TRBJ2-7): EPEVTQTPSHQVTQMGQEVILRCVPISNHLYFYWYRQILGQKVEFLVSFYNNEISEKSEIFDDQFSVERPDGSNFTLKIRSTKLEDSAMYFCASSDQGYEQYFGPGTRLTVT.

The chain couples TRBV5-1 to TRBJ2-1, with D maybe TRBD2 (5 bases). Deletions cut 4 bases from V and 7 bases from J, with 18 bases between. The germline V gene has CDR1 SGHRS and CDR2 YFSETQ. This CDR3 is built from 15 residues. The CDR3: CASSPRADRRNEQFF. CDR3 DNA: TGCGCCAGCAGCCCGCGGGCGGATCGACGAAATGAGCAGTTCTTC.

The chain links TRBV27 to TRBJ2-6; D might be TRBD1 (5 bases). This CDR3 comprises 17 residues. Trimming took off 2 bases at V and 0 bases at J, with 11 bases between the two ends. Germline CDR1 MNHEY, CDR2 SMNVEV (reference sequence). DNA of the CDR3: TGTGCCAGCAGTTTACAGGGTCAGAGCTCTGGGGCCAACGTCCTGACTTTC. Its protein product is CASSLQGQSSGANVLTF.

This clone was seen just once. The chain links TRBV6-6 to TRBJ2-7; D might be TRBD1 (6 bases). Germline V CDR1 and CDR2: MNHNY, SVGAGI (reference sequence). The CDR3 covers 13 residues. V lost 4 bases, J lost 5 bases, and 12 bases lay in between. In nucleotides, the CDR3 is TGTGCCAGCAGTTGGAATACAGGGAACGAGCAGTACTTC. It translates to CASSWNTGNEQYF.

This rearrangement joins TRBV4-1 to TRBJ2-1; perhaps TRBD1 as D (5 bases). Germline CDR1 reads MGHRA; CDR2 reads YSYEKL. The CDR3 runs to 17 residues. V was pared by 0 bases and J by 0 bases, with 12 bases between. CDR3: CASSQDRGRSSYNEQFF. CDR3 DNA: TGCGCCAGCAGCCAAGATAGGGGAAGGAGCTCCTACAATGAGCAGTTCTTC.